This entry describes one T cell receptor beta chain. Its specificity is unknown. Within the sample, other DNA sequences also encode this same CDR3. This entry belongs to a study of shared clonotypes between healthy human individuals. Regarding the study as a whole: Rarefaction showed sorted-subset sequencing was incomplete despite large depth.

Samples underwent the assay at deep level. Repertoires were generated with immunoSEQ multiplex PCR, while TCRdb's copy carries only in-frame clones and drops some. The sample lists a few million clones, roughly 92% occurring once. The source material was naive CD4+ T cells from PBMCs. Described subset: CD45RA+ positively selected. This receptor was taken from a man aged 18 to 30 in good health. Some clones in this sample may be carry-over from other donors' samples.

CDR3 sequence: CASSLVSYGYTF. CDR3 nucleotides: TGTGCCAGCAGTTTGGTCTCCTATGGCTACACCTTC. The chain is built from TRBV28 and TRBJ1-2, with D uncertain. Germline V gene lookup returns CDR1 MDHEN and CDR2 SYDVKM. Trimming stripped 3 bases from V and 4 bases from J, with 6 bases between. CDR3 length: 12 amino acids.